This entry lists 20 T cell receptor beta chains sequenced from one sample in a study of Graves' ophthalmopathy and Graves' hyperthyroidism. For repertoire sequencing, the TCR beta CDR3 regions were amplified from RNA transcripts. A first-round RT-PCR used HTBI primers, followed by a second-round multiplex PCR. TCRdb reanalysed the multiplex PCR reads using MiXCR and keeps one entry per CDR3 protein. The profile covers under 350,000 distinct CDR3 sequences, with roughly 15% appearing a single time and more than 9% taken by the ten largest. Sequenced input: peripheral blood. Receptors originate from an adult man with Graves' ophthalmopathy.

This clonotype was detected many times. This chain joins TRBV3-1 and TRBJ1-6; a possible D gene is TRBD1 (5 bases). Germline CDR1 reads LGHDT; CDR2 reads YNNKEL (reference sequence). Trimming took 5 bases from V and 6 from J, leaving 11 bases between them. The CDR3 has 14 amino acids. The CDR3 region is CASSSGTANSPLHF. CDR3 DNA: TGTGCCAGCAGCTCAGGGACGGCTAATTCACCCCTCCACTTT.

V and J are TRBV6-5 and TRBJ2-5; D remains unclear. Germline-derived CDR1 and CDR2 are MNHEY and SVGAGI. The CDR3 length is 15 residues. V lost 2 bases and J lost 6, with 16 bases in between. The CDR3 DNA sequence: TGTGCCAGCAGTTACCGGCAACCCATCGAGAAGACCCAGTACTTC. This sequence encodes CASSYRQPIEKTQYF.

This clonotype was counted ten times or more. The chain is built from TRBV7-2 and TRBJ2-7; possibly TRBD1 for D (5 bases). In germline, CDR1 is SGHTA, CDR2 FQGNSA. Trimming removed 1 base at V and 0 bases at J, with 19 bases between. The CDR3 spans 18 residues. CDR3: CASSLVAVATEVSYEQYF. The CDR3 region has the DNA TGTGCCAGCAGCTTAGTCGCTGTCGCGACAGAAGTCTCCTACGAGCAGTACTTC.

This clonotype came up many times. V is TRBV9 and J is TRBJ1-1; D is unresolved. The CDR3 contains 14 residues. Germline V gene data show CDR1 as SGDLS and CDR2 as YYNGEE. V lost 0 bases and J 6 bases, leaving 12 bases between the germline ends. The CDR3 region has the DNA TGTGCCAGCAGCGTAGGGCTGGGTTTGTCTGAAGCTTTCTTT. Its translation: CASSVGLGLSEAFF.

This clonotype has a count of ten or more. V usage is TRBV11-2 and J usage is TRBJ2-2; D perhaps matches TRBD2 (6 bases). V lost 6 bases to trimming and J lost 4 bases, with 6 bases between them. Per the germline V gene, CDR1 is SGHAT and CDR2 is FQNNGV. The CDR3 totals 12 residues. CDR3 region: CASRLATGELFF. DNA of the CDR3: TGTGCCAGCAGACTAGCCACCGGGGAGCTGTTTTTT.

This clonotype was picked up many times. This chain joins TRBV20-1 and TRBJ2-2, with D possibly TRBD2 on 6 matching bases. The CDR3 sequence is 18 residues long. Trimming left V 2 bases short and J 1 base short, with 20 bases between. Germline values: CDR1 DFQATT, CDR2 SNEGSKA (reference sequence). DNA for the CDR3: TGCAGTGCTAGATGGGTAAAGGCGGGGAGCCTGAACACCGGGGAGCTGTTTTTT. Its protein is CSARWVKAGSLNTGELFF.

This clonotype was recorded at least ten times. The rearrangement uses TRBV29-1 and TRBJ1-1, with D unclear. The CDR3 loop spans 11 amino acids. V gave up 4 bases and J gave up 5 bases, with 8 bases separating them. Germline CDR1 and CDR2: SQVTM and ANQGSEA. This CDR3 reads CSVVSATEAFF. The CDR3, as DNA: TGCAGCGTTGTCTCGGCAACTGAAGCTTTCTTT.

This clonotype was detected ten times or more. The V call is TRBV6-2 or TRBV6-3, the J call TRBJ1-2; TRBD1 is a possible D gene (6 bases). The CDR3 runs 13 residues. Germline-derived CDR1 and CDR2 are MNHEY and SVGEGT. V lost 6 bases and J 8 bases, leaving 16 bases between the germline ends. The CDR3 DNA sequence: TGTGCCAGCAGCCTACAGGGATCAGGAGGCTACACCTTC. This encodes CASSLQGSGGYTF.

This chain joins TRBV11-2 and TRBJ1-1; no clear D. Germline CDR1 SGHAT, CDR2 FQNNGV. This CDR3 spans 15 amino acids. Deletions cut 2 bases from V and 4 bases from J, with 14 bases between. The CDR3 coding sequence is TGTGCCAGCAGCTTAAGGTTGGCCCGGGGCACTGAAGCTTTCTTT. Its protein is CASSLRLARGTEAFF.

This clonotype was seen many times. The chain carries TRBV6-2 or TRBV6-3 and TRBJ1-1; perhaps TRBD1 as D (6 bases). The germline V and J ends were trimmed by 6 bases and 8 bases, with 13 bases remaining between them. Germline V lookup: CDR1 MNHEY, CDR2 SVGEGT. The CDR3 runs to 12 residues. The CDR3 is CASSRTGIEAFF. Here the CDR3 DNA reads TGTGCCAGCAGCCGAACAGGGATCGAAGCTTTCTTT.

There are many counts of this clonotype. The chain has TRBV28 and TRBJ2-7, with D possibly matching TRBD1 (6 bases). Trimming removed 4 bases at V and 4 bases at J, with 20 bases between. CDR1 is MDHEN and CDR2 is SYDVKM in the germline V gene. This CDR3 has 16 amino acids. The CDR3 region is CASSYNNWIRGYEQYF. DNA of the CDR3: TGTGCCAGCAGTTACAACAATTGGATCAGGGGTTACGAGCAGTACTTC. Variable domain in full (rest from reference TRBV28 and TRBJ2-7): DVKVTQSSRYLVKRTGEKVFLECVQDMDHENMFWYRQDPGLGLRLIYFSYDVKMKEKGDIPEGYSVSREKKERFSLILESASTNQTSMYLCASSYNNWIRGYEQYFGPGTRLTVT.

This clonotype has ten or more counts. The chain recombines TRBV20-1 with TRBJ1-1; D unresolved. V was shortened by 6 bases and J by 1 base, with 9 bases between the two germline ends. The CDR3 extends over 12 amino acids. Germline V CDR1 and CDR2: DFQATT, SNEGSKA (reference sequence). In DNA form, the CDR3 reads TGCAGTGCACCCGGCCCGAACACTGAAGCTTTCTTT. Translation: CSAPGPNTEAFF.

This clonotype was seen repeatedly, ten times or more. A much larger clone is a single base away; this may be a read error. The rearrangement uses TRBV24-1 and TRBJ2-5; D remains ambiguous. Trimming cost V 4 bases and J 2 bases, with 7 bases left between them. The CDR3 covers 13 residues. From germline, CDR1 is KGHDR and CDR2 SFDVKD. The CDR3 is CATSDTPQETQYF. DNA of the CDR3: TGTGCCACCAGTGACACACCTCAAGAGACCCAGTACTTC.

This clonotype was observed at least ten times. The gene calls are TRBV20-1 and TRBJ1-1, with D unresolved. Germline V CDR1 and CDR2: DFQATT, SNEGSKA (reference sequence). The CDR3 has 15 residues. The germline V and J ends were trimmed by 1 base and 0 bases, with 12 bases remaining between them. The CDR3 spells CSARAPDGLNTEAFF. The CDR3 coding sequence is TGCAGTGCTAGAGCCCCCGATGGGTTGAACACTGAAGCTTTCTTT.

The sample holds many counts of this clonotype. Here the CDR3 reads CAWSYPIGHMNTEAFF. The CDR3 DNA follows: TGTGCCTGGAGCTACCCGATCGGGCACATGAACACTGAAGCTTTCTTT. The genes are TRBV30 and TRBJ1-1; D is ambiguous. Trimming cost V 3 bases and J 0 bases, with 17 bases left between them. Germline-derived CDR1 and CDR2 are GTSNPN and SVGIG (reference sequence). This CDR3 contains 16 residues.

This clonotype was found many times. This sequence joins TRBV2 and TRBJ1-3; TRBD1 agrees at 8 bases. After removal of 2 bases from V and 0 bases from J, the junction contained 15 bases not matched to a gene. The CDR3 loop spans 20 amino acids. The germline V gene encodes CDR1 SNHLY and CDR2 FYNNEI. The CDR3 DNA reads TGTGCCAGCAGTGAACTCAGGACAGGGCAGTTTCTACTCTCTGGAAACACCATATATTTT. Translated, it gives CASSELRTGQFLLSGNTIYF.

This clonotype was counted at least ten times. The chain couples TRBV5-1 to TRBJ1-1, with 7 bases identical to TRBD1. CDR3 length equals 14 residues. Germline values: CDR1 SGHRS, CDR2 YFSETQ. V shed 1 base, J shed 7 bases, and the junction held 7 bases outside the gene matches. The CDR3 DNA is TGCGCCAGCAGCTTGACCGGACAGGACCGTGAAGCTTTCTTT. Translating it yields CASSLTGQDREAFF.

This clonotype was recorded at least ten times. The CDR3: CASSRSIQETQYF. As DNA, the CDR3 is TGTGCCAGCAGCCGTAGTATCCAAGAGACCCAGTACTTC. The genes are TRBV7-2 and TRBJ2-5; D unclear. This CDR3 spans 13 amino acids. Trimming cost V 5 bases and J 1 base, with 8 bases left between them. Germline assignment: CDR1 SGHTA and CDR2 FQGNSA.

This clonotype has a count of ten or more. V gene TRBV6-5 combines with J gene TRBJ2-7, with D unclear. Germline assignment: CDR1 MNHEY and CDR2 SVGAGI. The CDR3 has 13 amino acids. V shed 6 bases and J shed 2 bases, with 11 bases lying between them. The CDR3 coding sequence is TGTGCCAGCAGCGGAACCGAGGCCTACGAGCAGTACTTC. Translated, it gives CASSGTEAYEQYF.

The genes are TRBV7-2 and TRBJ2-7, with D possibly matching TRBD1 (6 bases). CDR3 size: 12 residues. Germline V CDR1 and CDR2: SGHTA, FQGNSA. Trimming cost V 3 bases and J 8 bases, with 11 bases left between them. The CDR3 region is CASSFARGKQYF. The DNA for the CDR3 is TGTGCCAGCAGCTTCGCCAGGGGCAAGCAGTACTTC.